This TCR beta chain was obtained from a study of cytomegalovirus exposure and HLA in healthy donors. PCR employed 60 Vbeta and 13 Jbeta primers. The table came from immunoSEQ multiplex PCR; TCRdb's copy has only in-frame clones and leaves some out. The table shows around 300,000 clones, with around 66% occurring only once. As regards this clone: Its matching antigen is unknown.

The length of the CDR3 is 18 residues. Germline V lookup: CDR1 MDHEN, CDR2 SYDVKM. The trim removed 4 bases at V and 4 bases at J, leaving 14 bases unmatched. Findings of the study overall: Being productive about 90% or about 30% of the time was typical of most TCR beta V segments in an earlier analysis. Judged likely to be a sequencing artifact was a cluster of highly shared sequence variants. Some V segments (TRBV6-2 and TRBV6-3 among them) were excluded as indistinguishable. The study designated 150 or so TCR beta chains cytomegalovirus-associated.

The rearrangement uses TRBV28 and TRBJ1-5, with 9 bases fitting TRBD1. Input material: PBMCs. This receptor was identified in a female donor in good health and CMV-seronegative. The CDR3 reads CASSYTGTGLGANQPQHF. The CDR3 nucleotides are TGTGCCAGCAGTTATACGGGGACAGGGTTAGGCGCGAATCAGCCCCAGCATTTT. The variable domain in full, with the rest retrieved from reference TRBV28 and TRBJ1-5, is DVKVTQSSRYLVKRTGEKVFLECVQDMDHENMFWYRQDPGLGLRLIYFSYDVKMKEKGDIPEGYSVSREKKERFSLILESASTNQTSMYLCASSYTGTGLGANQPQHFGDGTRLSIL.